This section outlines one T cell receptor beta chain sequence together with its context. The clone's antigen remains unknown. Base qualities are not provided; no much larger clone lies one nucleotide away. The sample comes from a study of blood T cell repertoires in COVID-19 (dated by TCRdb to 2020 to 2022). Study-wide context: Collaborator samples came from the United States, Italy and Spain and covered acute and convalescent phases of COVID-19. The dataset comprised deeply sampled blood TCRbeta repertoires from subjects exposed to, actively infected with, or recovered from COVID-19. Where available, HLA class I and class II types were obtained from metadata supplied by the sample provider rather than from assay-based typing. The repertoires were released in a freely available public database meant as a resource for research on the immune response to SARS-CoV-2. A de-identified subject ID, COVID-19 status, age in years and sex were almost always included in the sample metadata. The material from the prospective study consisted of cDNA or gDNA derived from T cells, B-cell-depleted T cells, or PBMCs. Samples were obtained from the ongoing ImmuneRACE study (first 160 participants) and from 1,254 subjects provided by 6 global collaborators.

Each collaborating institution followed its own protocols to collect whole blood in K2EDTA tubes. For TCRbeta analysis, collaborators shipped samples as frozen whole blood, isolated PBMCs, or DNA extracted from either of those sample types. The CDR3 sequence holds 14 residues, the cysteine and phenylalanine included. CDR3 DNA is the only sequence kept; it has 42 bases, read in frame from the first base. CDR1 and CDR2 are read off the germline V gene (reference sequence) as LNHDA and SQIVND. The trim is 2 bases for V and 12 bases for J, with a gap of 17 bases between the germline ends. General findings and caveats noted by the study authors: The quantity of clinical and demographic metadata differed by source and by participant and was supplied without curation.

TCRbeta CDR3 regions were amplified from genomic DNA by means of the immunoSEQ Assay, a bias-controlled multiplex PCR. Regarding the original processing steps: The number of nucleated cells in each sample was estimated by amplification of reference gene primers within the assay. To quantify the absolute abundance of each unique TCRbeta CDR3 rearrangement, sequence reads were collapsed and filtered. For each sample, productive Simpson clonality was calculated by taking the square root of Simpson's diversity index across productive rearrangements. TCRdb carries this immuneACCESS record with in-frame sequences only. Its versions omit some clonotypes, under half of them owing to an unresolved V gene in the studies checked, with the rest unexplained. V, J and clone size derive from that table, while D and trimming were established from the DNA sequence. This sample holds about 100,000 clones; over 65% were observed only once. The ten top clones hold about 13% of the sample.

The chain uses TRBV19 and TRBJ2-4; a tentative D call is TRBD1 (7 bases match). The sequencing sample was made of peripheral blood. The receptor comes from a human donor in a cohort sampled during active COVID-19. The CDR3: CASSILGTQGGQYF. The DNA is TGTGCCAGTAGTATACTCGGGACGCAGGGGGGTCAGTACTTC.